This TCR beta chain was profiled in a study of STAT5B mutations in CD4+ large granular lymphocyte leukemia (dated by TCRdb to 2021 to 2024). About the full investigation: Among healthy controls, the CDR3 'QG' motif was associated with a particular HLA allele. The study compared the TCRbeta repertoires of patients with CD4+ T-cell large granular lymphocyte leukemia against those of healthy blood donors. Flow cytometry on FACSCanto II or FACSVerse showed that the purified fractions were more than 95% pure among lymphocytes. The research as a whole found: CD4-sorted patient repertoires appeared more clonal than healthy CD4+ repertoires, and this difference persisted after removing the putative leukemic clones. Enrichment of TRBV06-family usage was observed among the top patient clones (8/27) relative to healthy controls (2/35). Data were not HLA-matched; higher clonality in CD4+ versus CD8+ T-LGLL could reflect the relatively small sample size. The main leukemic clonotypes were found to be private to each patient, although around 24% of the main leukemic clonotypes were detected at low frequency in the non-leukemic repertoires of other patients.

Healthy controls were some 35 blood donors whose buffy coats came from the Finnish Red Cross blood service. All TCR-sequenced material derived from peripheral blood: patient blood samples and healthy donor buffy coats. Ficoll-Hypaque gradient centrifugation was used to isolate peripheral blood mononuclear cells. CD4+ cells were purified magnetically from the buffy coats of healthy controls. The Gentra Puregene Cell and Tissue kit was used for genomic DNA extraction, and quantification was performed on a Qubit 2.0 fluorometer. Worth noting for this clone: This clone's antigen is unknown. Base quality data are lacking; no much larger clone is found one base away.

The immunoSEQ assay at survey resolution was used to sequence TCRbeta rearrangements from genomic DNA. The original pipeline was this. In the TCR sequencing data, the lowest productive clonotype frequency that could be detected was 2.59 x 10-5. Only productive TCRbeta rearrangements, meaning sequences that were complete and in-frame, were kept for the analyses. Simpson clonality, calculated in the immunoSEQ Analyzer version 3.0, was used as the measure of sample clonality. Clones were categorized by frequency as very rare, small, medium, large (1-20%) or hyperexpanded (>20%). Generation probabilities were estimated with OLGA 1.2.3, V-gene circos plots were generated with VDJtools, specificities were searched for in VDJdb, and CDR3 motifs were identified with GLIPH. The table was pulled from immuneACCESS by TCRdb, which kept in-frame rearrangements only. Such tables lose some clones; where checked, under half of the loss comes from unresolved V genes, and the rest has no known cause. V and J calls and clone size are copied from that table; D and trimming were computed from the DNA. A total of approximately 30,000 clones appear in this sample, 85% to 90% of them only once. The ten biggest clones cover 0.4% to 0.5% of the sample.

Including cysteine and phenylalanine, the CDR3 has 19 amino acids. Of the read, only the CDR3 DNA is kept; its 57 bases are in frame from base 1. CDR1 MDHEN and CDR2 SYDVKM were looked up in the germline V gene. The junction shows trimming of 5 bases on V and 1 base on J, and the gene matches do not reach 19 bases of it. The TCR originated in a human donor in good health. Rearrangement joined TRBV28 to TRBJ1-1; 7 nucleotides in the junction match TRBD1. The specimen was CD4+ T cells from blood buffy coats. The base sequence is TGTGCCAGCAGTCCACCCTACTCAGGGGGAGGCCTTCGGAACACTGAAGCTTTCTTT. The translation is CASSPPYSGGGLRNTEAFF.